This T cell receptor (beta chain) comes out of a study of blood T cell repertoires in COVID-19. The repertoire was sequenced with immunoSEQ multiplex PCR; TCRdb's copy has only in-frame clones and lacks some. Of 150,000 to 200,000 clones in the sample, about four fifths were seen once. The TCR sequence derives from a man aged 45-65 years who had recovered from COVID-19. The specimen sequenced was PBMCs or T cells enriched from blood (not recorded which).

DNA for the CDR3: TGCGCCAGCAGCTTGGACGGTCAGGCTCGAAACGAGCAGTACTTC. Translated, it gives CASSLDGQARNEQYF. The chain couples TRBV5-1 to TRBJ2-7; D gene unclear. V was clipped by 0 bases and J by 5 bases, with 15 bases between them. The CDR3 totals 15 residues. Per the germline V gene, CDR1 is SGHRS and CDR2 is YFSETQ.